One sample yielded the 11 T cell receptor beta chains listed below, sequenced in a study of PD-1 blockade in classical Hodgkin lymphoma. Libraries were prepared by immunoSEQ multiplex PCR; TCRdb keeps only in-frame clonotypes and omits some of them. The repertoire holds about 37,000 clones, with around 88% as singletons. Exposure to brentuximab vedotin varied, and each patient had relapsed following autologous stem cell transplantation. Sequenced here: peripheral blood mononuclear cells (PBMCs), sampled before the second cycle of nivolumab. These receptors all stem from a human donor with classical Hodgkin lymphoma.

The chain is built from TRBV15 and TRBJ2-7, with TRBD2 identical over 8 bases. Per germline, CDR1 LNHNV and CDR2 YYDKDF (reference sequence). V shed 5 bases and J 9 bases; nucleotides not matched to a gene: 9. This CDR3 is 13 amino acids long. The DNA of the CDR3 is TGTGCCACCAGCCTAGCGGGTCGGGATGCGCAGTACTTC. Residues: CATSLAGRDAQYF.

The chain couples TRBV18 to TRBJ2-1; D is undetermined. The germline V gene encodes CDR1 KGHSH and CDR2 LQKENI. Between the trimmed V and J ends, which lost 3 bases and 2 bases, there was a span of 8 bases. The CDR3 is made up of 14 amino acids. The CDR3 protein is CASSPGRAYNEQFF. CDR3 bases: TGTGCCAGCTCACCGGGAAGGGCCTACAATGAGCAGTTCTTC.

The V and J genes are TRBV6-1 and TRBJ1-1; D call uncertain. V lost 7 bases, J lost 8 bases, and 17 bases lay in between. The germline V gene has CDR1 MNHNS and CDR2 SASEGT. There are 13 residues in the CDR3. CDR3 sequence: CASTISLPHEAFF. The DNA for the CDR3 is TGTGCCAGCACCATTAGCTTACCACACGAAGCTTTCTTT.

As concerns this clone: At one end the junction does not follow the germline gene, possibly because of a read error. The gene calls are TRBV7-7 and TRBJ2-1; maybe TRBD1 (6 bases). Germline V lookup: CDR1 SSHAT, CDR2 FNYEAQ (reference sequence). This CDR3 has 16 amino acids. CDR3 sequence: CASSLGGPRGYNEQFF. The DNA of the CDR3 is TGTGCTAGCAGCTTAGGGGGTCCCCGTGGGTACAATGAGCAGTTCTTC.

V is TRBV5-1 and J is TRBJ2-1, with a possible D match to TRBD2 (6 bases). The length of the CDR3 is 15 residues. Trimming stripped 5 bases from V and 0 bases from J, with 12 bases between. Germline lookup yields CDR1 SGHRS and CDR2 YFSETQ. CDR3: CASSQYGSSYNEQFF. The CDR3 coding sequence is TGCGCCAGCAGTCAATACGGGAGCTCCTACAATGAGCAGTTCTTC.

On this clone: Other DNA variants within this sample encode the same CDR3. The chain links TRBV11-3 to TRBJ2-3; possibly TRBD2 for D (6 bases). CDR1 and CDR2 (germline): SGHNT, YENEEA. The CDR3 is made up of 14 amino acids. With 3 bases removed from V and 4 bases from J, the gap between germline ends came to 11 bases. The CDR3 DNA reads as TGTGCCAGCAGCTTCCGGGACTCTTCAGATACGCAGTATTTT. Translated, it gives CASSFRDSSDTQYF.

The chain is built from TRBV6-6 and TRBJ1-5; D gene unclear. Trimming took off 7 bases at V and 0 bases at J, with 10 bases between the two ends. Germline CDR1 and CDR2: MNHNY and SVGAGI (reference sequence). The CDR3 length is 14 residues. CDR3 region: CASTNRYSNQPQHF. For the CDR3, the DNA is TGTGCCAGCACAAACAGATATAGCAATCAGCCCCAGCATTTT.

V usage is TRBV29-1 and J usage is TRBJ2-3, with 13 bases fitting TRBD2. CDR3 length equals 14 residues. CDR1 is SQVTM, CDR2 ANQGSEA, per germline. J gave up 6 bases and V 4 bases, and 4 bases lay outside the gene matches. The CDR3 sequence is CSVGTSGSGDTQYF. CDR3 coding DNA: TGCAGCGTTGGGACTAGCGGGAGTGGGGATACGCAGTATTTT.

The V gene is TRBV7-9, the J gene TRBJ2-5; 7 nucleotides line up with TRBD1. Germline CDR1 and CDR2: SEHNR and FQNEAQ (reference sequence). The CDR3 has 14 residues. J gave up 2 bases and V 4 bases, and 4 bases lay outside the gene matches. CDR3 amino acids: CASSWRTGQETQYF. For the CDR3, the DNA is TGTGCCAGCAGCTGGAGGACAGGACAAGAGACCCAGTACTTC.

This chain uses TRBV27 with TRBJ1-5, with a tentative D call TRBD1 (5 bases). V was clipped by 0 bases and J by 7 bases, with 10 bases between them. The germline CDR1 and CDR2 sequences are MNHEY and SMNVEV (reference sequence). This CDR3 region has 14 residues. This CDR3 is CASSLSTGGQPQHF. The CDR3 DNA reads as TGTGCCAGCAGTTTATCAACGGGGGGGCAGCCCCAGCATTTT.

The chain links TRBV6-5 to TRBJ1-4; perhaps TRBD1 as D (5 bases). The CDR3 is 13 amino acids. CDR1 is MNHEY, CDR2 SVGAGI, per germline. Deletions cut 4 bases from V and 3 bases from J, with 6 bases between. The DNA of the CDR3 is TGTGCCAGCAGTTTGGGGGCTAATGAAAAACTGTTTTTT. This encodes CASSLGANEKLFF.